The 15 T cell receptor beta chains given below trace back to one sample, sequenced in a study of beta chain features in type 1 diabetes. The entirety of the isolated RNA underwent reverse transcription, so expressed TCRB transcripts were sequenced. TCRdb's table, derived via immunoSEQ multiplex PCR, lists solely in-frame clones and lacks some. The sample includes more than 300,000 clones, over 8.5% of them seen just once. Antigens for these TCRs are unknown. General study results and limits: TCRB CDR3 length was moderately but significantly reduced in all four CD4+ subsets of Type 1 diabetes patients.

Sequencing input: central memory CD4+ T cells from blood. The origin of the receptors is a man aged 25 to 40 with type 1 diabetes.

This clone was seen more than once but under ten times. The chain has TRBV5-5 and TRBJ2-3; D is perhaps TRBD2 (5 bases). Trimming removed 4 bases from V and 3 bases from J, with 12 bases in between. The CDR3 covers 14 residues. Germline V CDR1 and CDR2: SGHKS, YYEKEE (reference sequence). This chain's CDR3 is CASSPVGGTDTQYF. The CDR3 DNA reads as TGTGCCAGCAGCCCTGTAGGAGGAACAGATACGCAGTATTTT.

This clone appeared a few times. The chain recombines TRBV10-1 with TRBJ1-1; tentatively, D is TRBD1 (6 bases). The CDR3 spans 15 residues. CDR1 and CDR2 from the germline V gene are WNHNN and SYGVQD (reference sequence). With 6 bases removed from V and 5 bases from J, the gap between germline ends came to 19 bases. CDR3 nucleotides: TGCGCCAGCAGAGCCACGACAGGAAGAAGTACTGAAGCTTTCTTT. It specifies CASRATTGRSTEAFF.

This clone showed up just a few times. J is TRBJ2-7 and V is TRBV6-5; D perhaps matches TRBD2 (5 bases). Germline V gene data show CDR1 as MNHEY and CDR2 as SVGAGI. The length of the CDR3 is 14 residues. V dropped 5 bases and J dropped 0 bases, with 11 bases sitting between them. CDR3 DNA: TGTGCCAGCAGTCATAAGCGGAGCTCCTACGAGCAGTACTTC. It codes for CASSHKRSSYEQYF.

CDR3: CASSLGTSSTDTQYF. The DNA of the CDR3 is TGTGCCAGCAGCTTAGGGACTTCTAGCACAGATACGCAGTATTTT. The rearrangement joins TRBV11-3 to TRBJ2-3; D perhaps matches TRBD2 (5 bases). V was clipped by 1 base and J by 0 bases, with 8 bases between them. Germline assignment: CDR1 SGHNT and CDR2 YENEEA. The CDR3 is 15 amino acids.

This clone was detected a few times. The chain is built from TRBV5-1 and TRBJ2-7; a weak D match, TRBD1 (6 bases). Germline-derived CDR1 and CDR2 are SGHRS and YFSETQ. The CDR3 spans 16 residues. Trimming left V 0 bases short and J 2 bases short, with 15 bases between. The CDR3 DNA is TGCGCCAGCAGCTTGGCGTTGACAGGAATGACCTACGAGCAGTACTTC. It is translated as CASSLALTGMTYEQYF.

The chain recombines TRBV30 with TRBJ2-1, with 7 bases identical to TRBD2. J lost 6 bases, V lost 5 bases, and 7 bases had no gene match. Germline V CDR1 and CDR2: GTSNPN, SVGIG (reference sequence). CDR3 length: 13 amino acids. CDR3 residues: CAWQRDYSNEQFF. The CDR3 DNA sequence: TGTGCCTGGCAGAGGGACTATAGCAATGAGCAGTTCTTC.

The V and J genes are TRBV28 and TRBJ2-3, with 9 nucleotides matching TRBD2. This CDR3 comprises 16 residues. V lost 6 bases and J lost 4; bases outside the gene matches: 11. Germline lookup yields CDR1 MDHEN and CDR2 SYDVKM. CDR3 coding DNA: TGTGCCAGCAGCTCCCCGGGTAGCGGGAGTTCAGATACGCAGTATTTT. It yields the protein CASSSPGSGSSDTQYF.

The sample holds a few counts of this clone. This sequence joins TRBV7-8 and TRBJ2-3; D is perhaps TRBD1 (6 bases). Germline-derived CDR1 and CDR2 are SGHVS and FQNEAQ. The CDR3 contains 15 residues. V shed 8 bases and J shed 1 base, with 16 bases lying between them. The DNA for the CDR3 is TGTGCCAGCCGGATCCGGGACACCCGCACAGATACGCAGTATTTT. Encoded protein: CASRIRDTRTDTQYF.

This clone was seen a few times. J is TRBJ2-1 and V is TRBV30; no definite D call. Germline V gives CDR1 GTSNPN, CDR2 SVGIG (reference sequence). The CDR3 contains 17 residues. V was trimmed by 0 bases and J by 0 bases, leaving 15 bases between them. The CDR3 DNA is TGTGCCTGGAGTGTACTAAGGGCCGCAAGCTCCTACAATGAGCAGTTCTTC. Protein: CAWSVLRAASSYNEQFF.

Points on this clone: Other DNA sequences from this sample encode an identical CDR3 as well. The genes are TRBV7-9 and TRBJ1-2; unclear D gene. The CDR3 covers 14 residues. V was cut by 7 bases and J by 2 bases, with 14 bases left in between. The germline V gene encodes CDR1 SEHNR and CDR2 FQNEAQ (reference sequence). The CDR3 DNA reads as TGTGCCAGCATCTTTGGGGAATGGAACTATGGCTACACCTTC. Its protein is CASIFGEWNYGYTF.

This clone showed up just a few times. The same CDR3 is also encoded by other DNA sequences in this sample. V gene TRBV28 combines with J gene TRBJ2-2; D possibly corresponds to TRBD2 (5 bases). This CDR3 comprises 14 residues. Looked up from germline, CDR1 is MDHEN and CDR2 is SYDVKM. V lost 7 bases, J lost 4 bases, and 13 bases lay in between. CDR3 sequence: CASNRRRGTGELFF. In DNA, the CDR3 is TGTGCCAGCAACCGTCGTCGGGGCACCGGGGAGCTGTTTTTT.

The table lists this clone with a few counts. The gene calls are TRBV9 and TRBJ2-5; 8 positions match TRBD2. J was trimmed by 2 bases and V by 0 bases; bases with no gene match: 6. Germline loops: CDR1 SGDLS, CDR2 YYNGEE. The CDR3 runs to 16 residues. The CDR3 DNA sequence: TGTGCCAGCAGCGTAGCTCCCAGCGGGAGACAAGAGACCCAGTACTTC. Translated, it gives CASSVAPSGRQETQYF.

This clone was seen more than once but under ten times. V and J are TRBV27 and TRBJ1-1, with D possibly TRBD1 on 5 matching bases. The CDR3 runs to 13 residues. With 5 bases removed from V and 5 bases from J, the gap between germline ends came to 12 bases. Looked up from germline, CDR1 is MNHEY and CDR2 is SMNVEV (reference sequence). The CDR3 loop reads CASSRQRGTEAFF. The CDR3 nucleotides are TGTGCCAGCAGTCGTCAAAGGGGTACTGAAGCTTTCTTT.

This clone has more than one count but fewer than ten. The chain is built from TRBV28 and TRBJ2-1; 13 bases map to TRBD2. The CDR3 length is 15 residues. Germline V CDR1 and CDR2: MDHEN, SYDVKM. The trim removed 9 bases at V and 9 bases at J, leaving 11 bases unmatched. Written as DNA, the CDR3 is TGTGCCAGTCTCGGGACTAGCGGGATCCCGGGTGAGCAGTTCTTC. It is translated as CASLGTSGIPGEQFF.

This clone was detected only a few times. The V and J genes are TRBV11-2 and TRBJ2-7; D ambiguous. This CDR3 has 14 amino acids. The germline V gene encodes CDR1 SGHAT and CDR2 FQNNGV. Trimming cost V 2 bases and J 5 bases, with 13 bases left between them. The chain's CDR3 is CASSLSPTLNEQYF. The CDR3 DNA sequence: TGTGCCAGCAGCTTAAGCCCGACTTTGAACGAGCAGTACTTC.